This TCR beta chain originates from a study of blood T cell repertoires in COVID-19. The overall study: Spain, Italy and the United States supplied samples that represented acute and convalescent COVID-19.

Profiled with immunoSEQ multiplex PCR; TCRdb holds only in-frame clones, not every one. The table shows about 270,000 clones, with over 75% occurring only once. Donors in Cohort 3 who had recovered were those with two negative PCRs, healthcare professional clearance, or resolution of their symptoms. CDR1 is SGHNT, CDR2 YENEEA, per germline. Trimming took off 1 base at V and 4 bases at J, with 7 bases between the two ends. This CDR3 contains 13 residues. This clone was counted between two and nine times. The source material was PBMCs or T cells enriched from blood (not recorded which). The sequence was obtained from a young woman who had recovered from COVID-19. This chain joins TRBV11-3 and TRBJ1-1; unclear D gene. The CDR3 protein is CASSLVWSTEAFF. CDR3 coding DNA: TGTGCCAGCAGCTTAGTCTGGAGCACTGAAGCTTTCTTT.